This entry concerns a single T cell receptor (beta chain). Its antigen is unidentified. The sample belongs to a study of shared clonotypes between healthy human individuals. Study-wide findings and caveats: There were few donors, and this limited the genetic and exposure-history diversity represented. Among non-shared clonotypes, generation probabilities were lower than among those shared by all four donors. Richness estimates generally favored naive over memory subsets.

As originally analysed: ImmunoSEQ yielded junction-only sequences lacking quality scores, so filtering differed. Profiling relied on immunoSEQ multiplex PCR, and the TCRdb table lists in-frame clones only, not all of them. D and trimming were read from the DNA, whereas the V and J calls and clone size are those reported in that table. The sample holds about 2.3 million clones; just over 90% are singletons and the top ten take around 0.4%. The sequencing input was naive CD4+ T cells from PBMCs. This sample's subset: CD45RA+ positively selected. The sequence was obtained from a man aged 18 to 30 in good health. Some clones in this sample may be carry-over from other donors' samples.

The DNA of the CDR3 is TGTGCCAGCAGCTTCGCCGGGTCACCCCTCCACTTT. Translated: CASSFAGSPLHF. J is TRBJ1-6 and V is TRBV7-9; D is uncertain. CDR1 is SEHNR and CDR2 is FQNEAQ in the germline V gene (reference sequence). Between the trimmed V and J ends, which lost 3 bases and 10 bases, there was a span of 7 bases. This CDR3 is built from 12 residues.